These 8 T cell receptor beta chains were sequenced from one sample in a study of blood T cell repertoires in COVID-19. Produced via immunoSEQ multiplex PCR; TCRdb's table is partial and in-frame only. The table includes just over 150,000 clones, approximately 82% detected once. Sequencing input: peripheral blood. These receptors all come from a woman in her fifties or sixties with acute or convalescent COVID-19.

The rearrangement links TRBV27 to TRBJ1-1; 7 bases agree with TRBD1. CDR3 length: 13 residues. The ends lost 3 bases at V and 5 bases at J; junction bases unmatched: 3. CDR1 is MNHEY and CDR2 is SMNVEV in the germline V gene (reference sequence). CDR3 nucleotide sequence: TGTGCCAGCAGTTTCCTACAGGGGACTGAAGCTTTCTTT. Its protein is CASSFLQGTEAFF.

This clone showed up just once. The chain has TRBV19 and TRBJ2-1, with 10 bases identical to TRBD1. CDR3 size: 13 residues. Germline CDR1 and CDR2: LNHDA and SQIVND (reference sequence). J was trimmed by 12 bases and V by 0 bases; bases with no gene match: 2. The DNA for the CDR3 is TGTGCCAGTAGTATAGACCGGGACAGGGGGCAGTTCTTC. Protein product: CASSIDRDRGQFF.

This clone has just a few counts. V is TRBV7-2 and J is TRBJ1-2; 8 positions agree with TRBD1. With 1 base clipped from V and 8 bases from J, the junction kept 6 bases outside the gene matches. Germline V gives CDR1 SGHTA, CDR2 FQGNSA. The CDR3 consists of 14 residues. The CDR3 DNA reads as TGTGCCAGCAGCTTAGATCAGGGGGCACAGGGCTACACCTTC. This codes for CASSLDQGAQGYTF.

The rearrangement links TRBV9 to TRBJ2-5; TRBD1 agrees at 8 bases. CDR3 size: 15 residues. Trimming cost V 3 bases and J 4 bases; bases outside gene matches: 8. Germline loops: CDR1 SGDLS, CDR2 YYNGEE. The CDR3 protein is CASSARGRGVETQYF. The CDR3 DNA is TGTGCCAGCAGCGCCAGGGGGCGTGGTGTAGAGACCCAGTACTTC.

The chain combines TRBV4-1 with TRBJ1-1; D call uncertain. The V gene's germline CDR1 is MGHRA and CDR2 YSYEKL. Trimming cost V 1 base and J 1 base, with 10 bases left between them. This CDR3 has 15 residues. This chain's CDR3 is CASSQGGRKNTEAFF. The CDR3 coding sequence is TGCGCCAGCAGCCAAGGTGGGAGGAAGAACACTGAAGCTTTCTTT.

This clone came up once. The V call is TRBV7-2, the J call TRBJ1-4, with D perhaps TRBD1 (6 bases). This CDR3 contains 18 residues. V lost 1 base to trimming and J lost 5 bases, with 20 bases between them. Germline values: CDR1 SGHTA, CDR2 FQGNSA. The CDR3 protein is CASSLGVGAGALNEKLFF. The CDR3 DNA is TGTGCCAGCAGCTTAGGTGTGGGGGCGGGTGCCCTCAATGAAAAACTGTTTTTT. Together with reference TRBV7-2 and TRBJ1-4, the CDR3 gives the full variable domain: GAGVSQSPSNKVTEKGKDVELRCDPISGHTALYWYRQSLGQGLEFLIYFQGNSAPDKSGLPSDRFSAERTGGSVSTLTIQRTQQEDSAVYLCASSLGVGAGALNEKLFFGSGTQLSVL.

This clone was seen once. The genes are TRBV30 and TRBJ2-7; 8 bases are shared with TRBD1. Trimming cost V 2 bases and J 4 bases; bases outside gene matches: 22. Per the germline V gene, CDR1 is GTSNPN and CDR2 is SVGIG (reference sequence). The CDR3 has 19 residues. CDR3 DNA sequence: TGTGCCTGGAGTCCAGTAGCGCTTATAATCGGGACAGGCGTTTACGAGCAGTACTTC. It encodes CAWSPVALIIGTGVYEQYF.

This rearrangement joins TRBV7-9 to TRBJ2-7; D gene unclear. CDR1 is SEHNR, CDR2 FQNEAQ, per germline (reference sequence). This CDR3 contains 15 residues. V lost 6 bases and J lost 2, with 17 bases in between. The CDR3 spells CASSFTEIEAYEQYF. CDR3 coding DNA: TGTGCCAGCAGTTTTACTGAGATCGAGGCCTACGAGCAGTACTTC.